Below, 27 T cell receptor beta chains from the same sample are listed, as sequenced in a study of human T cells and chemical hapten exposure. TCRdb re-analysed the RACE reads in MiXCR, keeping a single row per CDR3 protein. The repertoire holds 80,000 to 100,000 distinct CDR3 sequences, with under 14% as singletons. The time point denotes: pre-sensitization, week 0. Treatment denoted: therapeutic diphenylcyclopropenone sensitization with weekly scalp DPC. The input for sequencing was whole blood, taken in connection with sensitization to the hapten diphenylcyclopropenone (DPC). These receptors were taken from a woman aged 55 to 70 with alopecia areata. Some clones in this sample may be carry-over from other donors' samples.

This chain links TRBV2 with TRBJ2-5; D is ambiguous. Trimming stripped 5 bases from V and 5 bases from J, with 9 bases between. The CDR3 has 12 amino acids. Looked up from germline, CDR1 is SNHLY and CDR2 is FYNNEI. The CDR3 region is CASSKVGETQYF. CDR3 DNA sequence: TGTGCCAGCAGTAAGGTCGGGGAGACCCAGTACTTC.

This clonotype was seen many times. CDR3 DNA sequence: TGTGCCAGCAGCCCTACTGCTGAAAAACTGTTTTTT. This sequence encodes CASSPTAEKLFF. This chain joins TRBV7-4 and TRBJ1-4; unclear D gene. Germline CDR1 reads SGHVT; CDR2 reads SQSDAQ. V was pared by 5 bases and J by 7 bases, with 8 bases between. The CDR3 runs 12 residues.

This clonotype was counted at least ten times. The chain uses TRBV20-1 and TRBJ2-1; D unresolved. Germline CDR1 reads DFQATT; CDR2 reads SNEGSKA (reference sequence). V lost 5 bases to trimming and J lost 0 bases, with 11 bases between them. The CDR3 sequence is 14 residues long. CDR3 DNA sequence: TGCAGTGCTTCACACCCAAACTCCTACAATGAGCAGTTCTTC. Translation gives CSASHPNSYNEQFF.

J is TRBJ1-4 and V is TRBV12-3 or TRBV12-4, with TRBD1 matching over 9 bases. Trimming at V came to 7 bases and at J to 7 bases, leaving 7 bases not matched to a gene. The CDR3 contains 14 residues. The CDR3 protein is CASTNRGLVEKLFF. CDR3 DNA: TGTGCCAGCACTAACAGGGGGCTGGTTGAAAAACTGTTTTTT.

This clonotype showed up many times. The chain carries TRBV30 and TRBJ1-2, with D tentatively TRBD1 (6 bases). The germline V and J ends were trimmed by 3 bases and 3 bases, with 23 bases remaining between them. The CDR3 sequence is 17 residues long. Germline CDR1 is GTSNPN and CDR2 is SVGIG (reference sequence). For the CDR3, the DNA is TGTGCCTGGAGCTCCGGGCTACAGGGACGGGGAGACTATGGCTACACCTTC. This sequence encodes CAWSSGLQGRGDYGYTF. The full variable domain, rest sourced from reference TRBV30 and TRBJ1-2, is SQTIHQWPATLVQPVGSPLSLECTVEGTSNPNLYWYRQAAGRGLQLLFYSVGIGQISSEVPQNLSASRPQDRQFILSSKKLLLSDSGFYLCAWSSGLQGRGDYGYTFGSGTRLTVV.

The chain couples TRBV12-3 or TRBV12-4 to TRBJ1-2; the match to TRBD1 covers 9 bases. The junction had 9 bases not matched to a gene; V was cut back by 4 bases and J by 6 bases. This CDR3 has 15 amino acids. This CDR3 reads CASSSTGDRVHGYTF. The CDR3 DNA sequence: TGTGCCAGCAGTTCAACCGGGGACAGGGTTCATGGCTACACCTTC.

CDR3 loop: CASSHRGQVGETQYF. The CDR3 DNA follows: TGTGCCAGCAGCCACAGGGGGCAGGTGGGAGAGACCCAGTACTTC. The chain has TRBV11-1 and TRBJ2-5, with 9 bases matching TRBD1. Germline CDR1 and CDR2: SGHAT and FQDESV (reference sequence). V gave up 5 bases and J gave up 4 bases; unmatched junction bases: 8. The CDR3 length is 15 residues.

This clonotype was recorded many times. This chain joins TRBV5-1 and TRBJ2-1, with 15 bases aligning to TRBD2. There are 17 residues in the CDR3. Looked up from germline, CDR1 is SGHRS and CDR2 is YFSETQ. Unmatched junction bases numbered 9, after V lost 0 bases and J lost 11 bases. The CDR3 here is CASSLAGLAGGLEQQFF. CDR3 DNA sequence: TGCGCCAGCAGCTTGGCCGGACTAGCGGGGGGGCTAGAACAGCAGTTCTTC.

This clonotype was recorded at least ten times. V gene TRBV7-9 combines with J gene TRBJ2-7; TRBD1 agrees at 10 bases. The ends lost 2 bases at V and 4 bases at J; junction bases unmatched: 8. Germline V gene lookup returns CDR1 SEHNR and CDR2 FQNEAQ (reference sequence). This CDR3 spans 16 amino acids. The CDR3 nucleotides read TGTGCCAGCAGCTTACCGACAGGGGGCGGGTATTACGAGCAGTACTTC. Protein product: CASSLPTGGGYYEQYF.

This clonotype was seen at least ten times. The chain joins TRBV4-1 to TRBJ2-7; D not certain. Deletions cut 0 bases from V and 1 base from J, with 13 bases between. CDR1 MGHRA and CDR2 YSYEKL come from the germline V gene. This CDR3 is built from 16 residues. DNA of the CDR3: TGCGCCAGCAGCCAAGATTTCGGCGAGGTTTCCTACGAGCAGTACTTC. Amino acid sequence: CASSQDFGEVSYEQYF.

This clonotype was seen more than once but under ten times. The rearrangement joins TRBV6-1 to TRBJ1-4; D remains unclear. Germline CDR1 reads MNHNS; CDR2 reads SASEGT. The ends were cut back, 4 bases at V and 5 bases at J, with 11 bases in the middle. The CDR3 loop spans 14 amino acids. The CDR3 sequence: CASSAGSENEKLFF. CDR3 DNA sequence: TGTGCCAGCAGTGCCGGGTCCGAGAATGAAAAACTGTTTTTT.

Ten or more counts support this clonotype. The genes are TRBV5-1 and TRBJ2-5; D not certain. CDR3 length equals 13 residues. Germline loops: CDR1 SGHRS, CDR2 YFSETQ. Trimming removed 2 bases from V and 2 bases from J, with 7 bases in between. CDR3 amino acids: CASSLNSQETQYF. As DNA, the CDR3 is TGCGCCAGCAGCTTAAACTCGCAAGAGACCCAGTACTTC.

This clonotype was picked up many times. The rearrangement uses TRBV27 and TRBJ1-2; D ambiguous. CDR3 length: 17 amino acids. Trimming removed 0 bases from V and 0 bases from J, with 14 bases in between. Germline CDR1 is MNHEY and CDR2 is SMNVEV (reference sequence). The CDR3 region has the DNA TGTGCCAGCAGTTTATCTTCTAGGACGGAAACTAACTATGGCTACACCTTC. Translated: CASSLSSRTETNYGYTF.

The chain links TRBV20-1 to TRBJ2-7; TRBD2 agrees at 10 bases. The trim removed 1 base at V and 5 bases at J, leaving 8 bases unmatched. Germline V gene lookup returns CDR1 DFQATT and CDR2 SNEGSKA (reference sequence). The CDR3 is made up of 15 amino acids. CDR3 amino acids: CSARGSTSGDDEQYF. The CDR3 DNA is TGCAGTGCTAGAGGGAGTACTAGCGGGGACGACGAGCAGTACTTC.

This clonotype was counted at least ten times. V and J are TRBV6-1 and TRBJ1-4; 9 bases match TRBD1. The length of the CDR3 is 17 residues. V lost 3 bases to trimming and J lost 10 bases; unmatched junction nucleotides: 15. From germline, CDR1 is MNHNS and CDR2 SASEGT. The CDR3 DNA reads as TGTGCCAGCAGTGAGCCGGGCCGGGACAGGGTTTACGGAAAACTGTTTTTT. It codes for CASSEPGRDRVYGKLFF.

This clonotype was counted only a few times. The CDR3 DNA is TGCAGTGCTAGGGCCCTACGAGCCAACTATGGCTACACCTTC. Translating it yields CSARALRANYGYTF. The V call is TRBV20-1, the J call TRBJ1-2; D is undetermined. V shed 3 bases and J shed 2 bases, with 13 bases lying between them. The CDR3 extends over 14 amino acids. Germline V CDR1 and CDR2: DFQATT, SNEGSKA (reference sequence).

This clonotype was observed many times. The V call is TRBV10-2, the J call TRBJ1-2, with D hard to call. The CDR3 has 13 amino acids. CDR1 is WSHSY and CDR2 is SAAADI in the germline V gene. The V end was cut by 7 bases, the J end by 7 bases, with 16 bases between. The CDR3 nucleotides read TGCGCCAGCATTTCGGAGGAGACGACTGGCTACACCTTC. Translated, it gives CASISEETTGYTF.

This clonotype showed up just a few times. The CDR3 reads CASTHPDRVNSPLHF. CDR3 DNA sequence: TGTGCCAGCACGCACCCAGACAGGGTCAATTCACCCCTCCACTTT. The rearrangement uses TRBV6-1 and TRBJ1-6, with 7 bases identical to TRBD1. With 7 bases clipped from V and 7 bases from J, the junction kept 10 bases outside the gene matches. CDR1 MNHNS and CDR2 SASEGT come from the germline V gene. The CDR3 is 15 amino acids.

The chain is built from TRBV18 and TRBJ1-5, with 7 bases fitting TRBD1. CDR1 is KGHSH, CDR2 LQKENI, per germline. The CDR3 runs to 15 residues. Losses at the gene ends were 2 bases for V and 0 bases for J; bases not matched to a gene: 1. The CDR3 here is CASSPTGASNQPQHF. The CDR3 DNA follows: TGTGCCAGCTCACCAACAGGGGCTAGCAATCAGCCCCAGCATTTT.

This clonotype was seen many times. V gene TRBV7-9 combines with J gene TRBJ2-1; maybe TRBD2 (7 bases). Germline-derived CDR1 and CDR2 are SEHNR and FQNEAQ (reference sequence). CDR3 length: 15 amino acids. The germline V and J ends were trimmed by 1 base and 9 bases, with 16 bases remaining between them. Written as DNA, the CDR3 is TGTGCCAGCAGCTTAGTGGCGGGGGCCCTGGGTGAGCAGTTCTTC. Amino acids: CASSLVAGALGEQFF.

This clonotype has more than one count but fewer than ten. The V gene is TRBV13, the J gene TRBJ2-5, with D unclear. Trimming took off 1 base at V and 2 bases at J, with 8 bases between the two ends. Germline V gives CDR1 PRHDT, CDR2 FYEKMQ (reference sequence). The CDR3 covers 14 residues. For the CDR3, the DNA is TGTGCCAGCAGCTTAGAGGCAGAACAAGAGACCCAGTACTTC. Encoded protein: CASSLEAEQETQYF.

The table lists this clonotype with many counts. Compared with germline, one end of the junction differs, possibly owing to a read error. The chain is built from TRBV7-7 and TRBJ1-3; TRBD1 might be the D (5 bases). The CDR3 consists of 15 residues. CDR1 is SSHAT, CDR2 FNYEAQ, per germline (reference sequence). The CDR3 spells CASSLSGGAGNTIYF. The CDR3 nucleotides are TGTGCTAGCAGCTTATCTGGAGGGGCTGGAAACACCATATATTTT.

The rearrangement joins TRBV10-2 to TRBJ1-6; D is perhaps TRBD1 (6 bases). CDR1 WSHSY and CDR2 SAAADI come from the germline V gene. V was pared by 6 bases and J by 10 bases, with 19 bases between. This CDR3 region has 15 residues. DNA for the CDR3: TGCGCCAGCAGATCTGCCCAGGGGACGGAATCACCCCTCCACTTT. Translation gives CASRSAQGTESPLHF.

At least ten counts were recorded for this clonotype. The chain uses TRBV5-1 and TRBJ1-1, with a possible D match to TRBD1 (5 bases). The CDR3 runs to 15 residues. V lost 4 bases and J 10 bases, leaving 23 bases between the germline ends. Germline-derived CDR1 and CDR2 are SGHRS and YFSETQ. The CDR3 DNA follows: TGCGCCAGCAGCCCAATACCCACGGGGGGTGGGACAGCTTTCTTT. Protein: CASSPIPTGGGTAFF.

There are a few counts of this clonotype. The chain recombines TRBV29-1 with TRBJ2-3; 10 bases line up with TRBD2. Trimming at V came to 2 bases and at J to 2 bases, leaving 4 bases not matched to a gene. This CDR3 contains 15 residues. The germline gives CDR1 SQVTM, CDR2 ANQGSEA. CDR3 sequence reads: CSVELAGAITDTQYF. The CDR3 region has the DNA TGCAGCGTTGAACTAGCGGGGGCGATCACAGATACGCAGTATTTT.

V usage is TRBV20-1 and J usage is TRBJ2-7; perhaps D is TRBD1 or TRBD2 (6 bases each). Germline V gives CDR1 DFQATT, CDR2 SNEGSKA (reference sequence). The CDR3 spans 15 residues. Deletions cut 0 bases from V and 4 bases from J, with 16 bases between. The chain's CDR3 is CSARDTWGAGYEQYF. The CDR3 nucleotides read TGCAGTGCTAGAGACACCTGGGGGGCCGGGTACGAGCAGTACTTC.

The genes are TRBV6-6 and TRBJ2-4, with 7 bases that match TRBD2. Germline V gives CDR1 MNHNY, CDR2 SVGAGI (reference sequence). The CDR3 consists of 15 residues. Trimming removed 6 bases from V and 0 bases from J; junction bases left unmatched: 5. CDR3 in DNA: TGTGCCAGCAGGGGGGGGGAGATAGCCAAAAACATTCAGTACTTC. Its protein is CASRGGEIAKNIQYF.